This TCR beta chain was obtained from a study of T cell responses to AZD1222 COVID-19 vaccine (dated by TCRdb to the early 2020s). Looking at the study overall: AZD1222 recipients given second doses at about 4 weeks or at about 12 weeks were pooled, since spike-specific TCR depth and breadth were not found to differ between the two schedules. Trial participants were enrolled by age into subgroups of 18-55, 56-69 and 70-plus years, and 148, 28 and 57 TCR-sequenced participants, respectively, were included in these subgroups. A total of around 240 trial participants underwent TCR sequencing, of whom around 210 had received two doses of AZD1222 and approximately 25 had received two doses of the MenACWY control vaccine.

With regard to this clone: Which antigen it targets is not known. Per-base quality was not reported, and no clone a single base away is much larger than it.

Via the germline V gene (reference sequence), CDR1 is MNHEY and CDR2 SMNVEV. The CDR3 starts with the cysteine, ends with the phenylalanine, and has 15 residues. CDR3 DNA only is kept here, 45 bases in frame from base 1. Between the V and J ends, shortened by 6 bases and 2 bases respectively, the junction contains 14 bases. In light of the paper, this sample's time point label describes: baseline before first vaccination. Vaccinee samples were obtained from the UK trials COV001 and COV002, which included a single-blind randomized controlled phase 2/3 trial of AZD1222 (ChAdOx1 nCoV-19) in healthy adults. Trial participant PBMC samples were collected at day 0 and day 28 after the second dose for TCRbeta chain sequencing. Overall study results and their limits: In the small 56-69-year group, the increase in depth fell short of significance, most likely because of low power. After two AZD1222 doses, both the breadth and the depth of spike-specific TCRs were significantly higher than at day 0 and than in MenACWY recipients. Because no samples from the day 14 peak response were available, repertoires could be characterized only after the peak T cell response. The whole spike protein was spanned by vaccine-associated CD4 TCRs, and dominant responses were seen in regions 160-218 and 743-854. Reportedly, close to half of the unique spike-specific TCRs recognized epitopes lying outside the regions that are mutated in the B.1.351 and B.1.1.7 variants. Participants were mostly white British, with more females than males. The authors suggested clonal diversity may have been underestimated. Conclusions about previously exposed vaccinees are limited because only six or seven AZD1222 recipients were SARS-CoV-2 seropositive at baseline.

The CDR3 regions of human TCRbeta chains were analyzed by immunosequencing. The authors' pipeline ran thus. TCRs in the repertoires were compared against a reference library of SARS-CoV-2-specific TCRs that had been generated with the MIRA antigen-specificity platform. Breadth was defined as the fraction of unique TCRs that were SARS-CoV-2-associated, and depth was defined as the fraction of total T cells that were SARS-CoV-2-associated. Using the MIRA data, each spike-specific TCR was mapped to the spike region that the TCR reacts to and placed in a CD4 or CD8 class. Log10-transformed breadth and depth values were compared by one-way ANOVA with Sidak's multiple comparisons tests. Sourced from immuneACCESS, this table was stored by TCRdb with only in-frame sequences that have V and J called. A share of the clones is absent; for the studies checked, an unresolved V gene accounts for under half, and the remainder has no known explanation. The V and J calls and the clone size are those of that table, but D and trimming were determined from the DNA. This sample has under 300,000 clones in its table, and approximately 95% of those were observed once. The top ten clonotypes cover around 0.5% of the sample.

The sample consisted of peripheral blood, taken on day 0 of AZD1222 vaccination. The rearranged segments are TRBV27 and TRBJ2-1, and perhaps TRBD2 as D gene, on 6 matching bases. The TCR originated in an adult in good health. CDR3 loop: CASSTGSTTYNEQFF. The DNA is as follows: TGTGCCAGCAGCACCGGGAGTACCACCTACAATGAGCAGTTCTTC.